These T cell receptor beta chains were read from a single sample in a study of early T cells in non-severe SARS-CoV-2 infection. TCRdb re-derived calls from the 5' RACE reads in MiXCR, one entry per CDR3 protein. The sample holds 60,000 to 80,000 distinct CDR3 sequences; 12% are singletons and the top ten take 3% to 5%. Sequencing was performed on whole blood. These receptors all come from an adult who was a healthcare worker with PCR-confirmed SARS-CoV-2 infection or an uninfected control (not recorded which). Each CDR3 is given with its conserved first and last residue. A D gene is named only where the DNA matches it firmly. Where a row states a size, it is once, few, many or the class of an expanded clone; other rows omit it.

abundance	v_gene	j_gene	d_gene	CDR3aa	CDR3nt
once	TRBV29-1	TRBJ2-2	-	CSVTENTGELFF	TGCAGCGTGACAGAGAACACCGGGGAGCTGTTTTTT
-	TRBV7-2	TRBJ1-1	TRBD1	CASSPTGDTEAFF	TGTGCCAGCAGCCCAACAGGGGACACTGAAGCTTTCTTT
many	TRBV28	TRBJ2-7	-	CASNVGGVGSYEQYF	TGTGCCAGCAACGTAGGCGGGGTAGGGTCCTACGAGCAGTACTTC
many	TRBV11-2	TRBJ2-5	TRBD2	CASRGASGSGETQYF	TGTGCCAGCAGGGGGGCCAGCGGGAGCGGAGAGACCCAGTACTTC
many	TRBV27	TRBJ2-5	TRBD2	CASRLAGVRETQYF	TGTGCCAGCAGATTAGCGGGAGTCAGAGAGACCCAGTACTTC
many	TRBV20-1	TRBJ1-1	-	CSAGRGQLNTEAFF	TGCAGTGCTGGAAGAGGACAGCTTAACACTGAAGCTTTCTTT
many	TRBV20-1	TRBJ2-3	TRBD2	CSARGTSGADTQYF	TGCAGTGCTCGCGGGACTAGCGGGGCAGATACGCAGTATTTT
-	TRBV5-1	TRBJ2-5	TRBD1	CASSLQGTVQETQYF	TGCGCCAGCAGCTTGCAGGGGACAGTCCAAGAGACCCAGTACTTC
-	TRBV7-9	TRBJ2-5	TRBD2	CASSFSGTQETQYF	TGTGCCAGCAGCTTTAGCGGGACCCAAGAGACCCAGTACTTC
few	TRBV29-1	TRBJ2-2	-	CSAPWENTGELFF	TGCAGCGCCCCGTGGGAAAACACCGGGGAGCTGTTTTTT
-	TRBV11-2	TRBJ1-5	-	CASSFTAGQPQHF	TGTGCCAGCAGCTTTACGGCAGGGCAGCCCCAGCATTTT
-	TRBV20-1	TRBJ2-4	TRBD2	CSAWASGTAKNIQYF	TGCAGTGCTTGGGCTAGCGGTACAGCCAAAAACATTCAGTACTTC
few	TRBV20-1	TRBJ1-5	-	CSARPGNSNQPQHF	TGCAGTGCTAGGCCAGGAAATAGCAATCAGCCCCAGCATTTT
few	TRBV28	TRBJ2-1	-	CASRDEQFF	TGTGCCAGCAGGGATGAGCAGTTCTTC
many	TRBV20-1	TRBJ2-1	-	CSARSGHEQFF	TGCAGTGCTAGGTCGGGCCATGAGCAGTTCTTC
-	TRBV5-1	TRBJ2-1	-	CASSFGLGNEQFF	TGCGCCAGCAGCTTTGGTCTAGGGAATGAGCAGTTCTTC
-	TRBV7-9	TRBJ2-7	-	CASSLRGVPYEQYF	TGTGCCAGCAGCCTCAGGGGGGTACCCTACGAGCAGTACTTC
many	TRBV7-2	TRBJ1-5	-	CASSFSGDQPQHF	TGTGCCAGCAGCTTCTCAGGGGATCAGCCCCAGCATTTT
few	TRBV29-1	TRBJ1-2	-	CSARGQNYGYTF	TGCAGCGCGAGAGGACAGAACTATGGCTACACCTTC
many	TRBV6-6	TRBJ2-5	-	CASTREGRRAQETQYF	TGTGCCAGCACCCGAGAGGGGCGACGAGCCCAAGAGACCCAGTACTTC
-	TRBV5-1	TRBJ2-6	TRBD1	CASGTGVTGANVLTF	TGCGCCAGCGGGACAGGAGTCACTGGGGCCAACGTCCTGACTTTC
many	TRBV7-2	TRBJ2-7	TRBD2	CASSLTLGLARYEQYF	TGTGCCAGCAGCTTAACATTGGGACTAGCGAGGTACGAGCAGTACTTC
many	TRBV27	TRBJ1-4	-	CASSSGGARYEKLFF	TGTGCCAGCAGTTCCGGGGGGGCTCGATATGAAAAACTGTTTTTT
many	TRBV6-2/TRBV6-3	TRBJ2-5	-	CASSYSGPSKETQYF	TGTGCCAGCAGTTACTCCGGGCCGTCAAAAGAGACCCAGTACTTC